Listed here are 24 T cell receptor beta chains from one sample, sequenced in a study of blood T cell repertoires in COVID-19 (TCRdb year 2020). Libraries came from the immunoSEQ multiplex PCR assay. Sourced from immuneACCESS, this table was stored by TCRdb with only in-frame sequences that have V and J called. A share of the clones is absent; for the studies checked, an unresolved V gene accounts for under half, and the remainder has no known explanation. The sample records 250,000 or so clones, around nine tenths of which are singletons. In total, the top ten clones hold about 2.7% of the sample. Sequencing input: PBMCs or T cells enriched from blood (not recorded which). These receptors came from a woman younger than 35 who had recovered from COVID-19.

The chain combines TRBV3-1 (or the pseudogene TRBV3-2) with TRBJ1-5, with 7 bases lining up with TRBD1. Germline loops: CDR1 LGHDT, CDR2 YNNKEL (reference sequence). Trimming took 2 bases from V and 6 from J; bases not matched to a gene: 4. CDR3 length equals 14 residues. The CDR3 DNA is TGTGCCAGCAGCCAATTGACAGGGACTCAGCCCCAGCATTTT. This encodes CASSQLTGTQPQHF.

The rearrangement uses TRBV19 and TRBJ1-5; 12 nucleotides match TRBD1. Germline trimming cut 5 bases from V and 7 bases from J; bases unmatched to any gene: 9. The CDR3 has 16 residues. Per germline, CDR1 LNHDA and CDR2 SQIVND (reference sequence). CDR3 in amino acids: CASSPGTGGPGQPQHF. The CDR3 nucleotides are TGTGCCAGTAGTCCCGGGACAGGGGGCCCCGGCCAGCCCCAGCATTTT.

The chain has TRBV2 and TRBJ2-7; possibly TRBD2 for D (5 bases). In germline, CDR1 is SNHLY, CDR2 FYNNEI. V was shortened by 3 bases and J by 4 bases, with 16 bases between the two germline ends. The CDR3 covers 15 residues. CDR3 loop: CASSDATLRAYEQYF. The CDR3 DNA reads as TGTGCCAGCAGTGATGCGACCTTGAGGGCGTACGAGCAGTACTTC.

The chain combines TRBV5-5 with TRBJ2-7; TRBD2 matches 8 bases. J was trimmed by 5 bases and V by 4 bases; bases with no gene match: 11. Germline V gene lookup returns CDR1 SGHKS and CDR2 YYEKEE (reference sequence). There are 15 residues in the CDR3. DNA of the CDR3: TGTGCCAGCAGCCGCCGGGGGGGGCCGTCCCACGAGCAGTACTTC. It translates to CASSRRGGPSHEQYF.

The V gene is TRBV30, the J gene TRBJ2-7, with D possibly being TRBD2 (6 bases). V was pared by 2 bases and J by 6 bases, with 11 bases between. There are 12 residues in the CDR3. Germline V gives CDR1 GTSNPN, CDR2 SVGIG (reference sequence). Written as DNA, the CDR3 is TGTGCCTGGAGTCACATGGGGGGCGAGCAGTACTTC. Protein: CAWSHMGGEQYF.

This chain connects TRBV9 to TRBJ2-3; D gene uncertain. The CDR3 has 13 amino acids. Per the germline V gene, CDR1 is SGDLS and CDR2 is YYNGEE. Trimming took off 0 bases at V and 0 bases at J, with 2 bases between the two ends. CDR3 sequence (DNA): TGTGCCAGCAGCGTAGTAAGCACAGATACGCAGTATTTT. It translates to CASSVVSTDTQYF.

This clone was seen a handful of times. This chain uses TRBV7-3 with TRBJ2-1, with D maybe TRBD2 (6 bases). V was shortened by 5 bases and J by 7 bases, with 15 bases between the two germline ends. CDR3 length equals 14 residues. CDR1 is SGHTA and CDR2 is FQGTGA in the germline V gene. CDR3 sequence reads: CASSPEGPRNEQFF. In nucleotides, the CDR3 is TGTGCCAGCAGCCCGGAGGGCCCTAGGAATGAGCAGTTCTTC.

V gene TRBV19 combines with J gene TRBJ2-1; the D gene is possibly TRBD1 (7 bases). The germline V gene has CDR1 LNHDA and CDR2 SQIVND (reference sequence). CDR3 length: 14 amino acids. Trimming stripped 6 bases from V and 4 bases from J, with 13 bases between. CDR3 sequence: CASRKAGGYNEQFF. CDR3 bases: TGTGCCAGTAGGAAGGCAGGGGGGTACAATGAGCAGTTCTTC.

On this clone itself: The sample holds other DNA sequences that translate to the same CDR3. The CDR3, as DNA: TGTGCCAGCAGCCCCGGACGCGGGGCCTACGAGCAGTACTTC. It encodes CASSPGRGAYEQYF. This rearrangement joins TRBV9 to TRBJ2-7; TRBD2 might be the D (6 bases). V lost 4 bases, J lost 2 bases, and 13 bases lay in between. Germline lookup yields CDR1 SGDLS and CDR2 YYNGEE. CDR3 length: 14 residues.

CDR3: CASSREQGALGGYTF. CDR3 nucleotides: TGTGCCAGCAGCCGGGAACAGGGCGCCTTGGGTGGCTACACCTTC. The gene calls are TRBV3-1 (or the pseudogene TRBV3-2) and TRBJ1-2; possible D gene TRBD1, 6 bases. The CDR3 is made up of 15 amino acids. The V end lost 4 bases, the J end lost 7 bases, and 19 bases lay between the germline ends. Germline V gives CDR1 LGHDT, CDR2 YNNKEL (reference sequence).

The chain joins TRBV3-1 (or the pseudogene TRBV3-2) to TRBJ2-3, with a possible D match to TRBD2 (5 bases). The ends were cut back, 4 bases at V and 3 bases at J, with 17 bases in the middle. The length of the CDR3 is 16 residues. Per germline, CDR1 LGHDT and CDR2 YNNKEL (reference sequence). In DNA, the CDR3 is TGTGCCAGCAGCCCTCGTGACGCGGGCCGAACAGATACGCAGTATTTT. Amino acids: CASSPRDAGRTDTQYF.

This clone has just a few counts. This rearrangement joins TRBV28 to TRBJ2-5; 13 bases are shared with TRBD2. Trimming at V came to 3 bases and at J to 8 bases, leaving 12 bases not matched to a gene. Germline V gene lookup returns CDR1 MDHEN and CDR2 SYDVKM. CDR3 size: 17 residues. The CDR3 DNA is TGTGCCAGCAGTTTCCCTCCGGGACTAGCGGGGAGGGAAACCCAGTACTTC. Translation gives CASSFPPGLAGRETQYF.

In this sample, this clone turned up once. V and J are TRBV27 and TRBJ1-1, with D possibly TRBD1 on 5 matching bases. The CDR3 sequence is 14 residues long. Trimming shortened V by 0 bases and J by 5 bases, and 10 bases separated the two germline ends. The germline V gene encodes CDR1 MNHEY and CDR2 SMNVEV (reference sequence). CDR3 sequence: CASSLSGGRTEAFF. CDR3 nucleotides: TGTGCCAGCAGTTTATCTGGGGGGAGGACTGAAGCTTTCTTT.

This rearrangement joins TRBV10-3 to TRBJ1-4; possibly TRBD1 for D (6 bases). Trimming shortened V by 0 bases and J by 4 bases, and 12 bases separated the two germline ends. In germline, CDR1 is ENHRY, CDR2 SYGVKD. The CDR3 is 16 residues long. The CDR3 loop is CAISESRQDFNEKLFF. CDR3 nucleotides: TGTGCCATCAGTGAGTCTCGACAGGACTTTAATGAAAAACTGTTTTTT.

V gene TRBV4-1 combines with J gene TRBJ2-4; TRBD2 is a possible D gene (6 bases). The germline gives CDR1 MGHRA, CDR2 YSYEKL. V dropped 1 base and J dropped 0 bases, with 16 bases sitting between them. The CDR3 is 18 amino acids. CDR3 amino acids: CASSQGGGRGVAKNIQYF. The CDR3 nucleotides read TGCGCCAGCAGCCAAGGCGGTGGGCGGGGAGTAGCCAAAAACATTCAGTACTTC.

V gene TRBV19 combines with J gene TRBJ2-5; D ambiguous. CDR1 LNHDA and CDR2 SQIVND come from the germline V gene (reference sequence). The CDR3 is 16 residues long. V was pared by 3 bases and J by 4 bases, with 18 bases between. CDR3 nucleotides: TGTGCCAGTAGTATGGTTCCCACATCGAGAGGAGAGACCCAGTACTTC. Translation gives CASSMVPTSRGETQYF.

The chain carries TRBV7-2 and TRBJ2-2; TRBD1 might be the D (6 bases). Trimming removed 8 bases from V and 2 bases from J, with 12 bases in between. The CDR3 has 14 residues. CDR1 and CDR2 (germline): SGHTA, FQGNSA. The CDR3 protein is CASSDRINTGELFF. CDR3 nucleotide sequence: TGTGCCAGCTCGGACAGAATCAACACCGGGGAGCTGTTTTTT.

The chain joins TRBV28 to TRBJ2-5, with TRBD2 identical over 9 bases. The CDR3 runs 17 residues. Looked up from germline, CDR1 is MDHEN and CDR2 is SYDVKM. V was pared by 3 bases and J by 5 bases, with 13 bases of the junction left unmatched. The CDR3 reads CASSFPMAGGPWETQYF. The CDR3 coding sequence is TGTGCCAGCAGTTTCCCCATGGCGGGAGGGCCGTGGGAGACCCAGTACTTC. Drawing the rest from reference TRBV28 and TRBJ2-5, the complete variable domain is DVKVTQSSRYLVKRTGEKVFLECVQDMDHENMFWYRQDPGLGLRLIYFSYDVKMKEKGDIPEGYSVSREKKERFSLILESASTNQTSMYLCASSFPMAGGPWETQYFGPGTRLLVL.

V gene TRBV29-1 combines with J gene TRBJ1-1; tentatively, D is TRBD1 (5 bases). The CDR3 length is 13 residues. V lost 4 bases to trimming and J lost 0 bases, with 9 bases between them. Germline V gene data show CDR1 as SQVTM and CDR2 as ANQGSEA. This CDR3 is CSVVRQMNTEAFF. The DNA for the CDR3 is TGCAGCGTTGTAAGACAGATGAACACTGAAGCTTTCTTT.

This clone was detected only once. The CDR3 reads CASSLDLGGSGELFF. The DNA of the CDR3 is TGTGCCAGCAGCTTAGATCTAGGAGGCTCCGGGGAGCTGTTTTTT. The chain combines TRBV7-9 with TRBJ2-2; D possibly corresponds to TRBD2 (5 bases). This CDR3 region has 15 residues. Trimming stripped 1 base from V and 6 bases from J, with 12 bases between. Germline loops: CDR1 SEHNR, CDR2 FQNEAQ (reference sequence).

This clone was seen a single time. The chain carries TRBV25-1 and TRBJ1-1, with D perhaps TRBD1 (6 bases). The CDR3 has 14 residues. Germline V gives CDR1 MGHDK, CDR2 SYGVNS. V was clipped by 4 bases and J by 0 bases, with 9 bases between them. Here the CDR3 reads CASSAGQMNTEAFF. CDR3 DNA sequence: TGTGCCAGCAGTGCTGGACAGATGAACACTGAAGCTTTCTTT.

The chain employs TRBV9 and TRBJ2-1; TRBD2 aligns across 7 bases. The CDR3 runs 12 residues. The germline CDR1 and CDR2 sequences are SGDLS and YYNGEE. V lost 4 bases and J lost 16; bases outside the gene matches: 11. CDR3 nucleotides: TGTGCCAGCAGCCGTGGGGGGGGACCGGGCTTCTTC. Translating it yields CASSRGGGPGFF.

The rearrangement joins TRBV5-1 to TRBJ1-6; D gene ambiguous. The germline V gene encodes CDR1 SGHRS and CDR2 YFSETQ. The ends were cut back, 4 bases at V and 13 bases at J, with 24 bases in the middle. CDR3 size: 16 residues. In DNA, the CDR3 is TGCGCCAGCAGCCATTGGCTTGATGGGCACTCCGCCCCCCTCCACTTT. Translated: CASSHWLDGHSAPLHF. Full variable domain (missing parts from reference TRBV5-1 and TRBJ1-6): KAGVTQTPRYLIKTRGQQVTLSCSPISGHRSVSWYQQTPGQGLQFLFEYFSETQRNKGNFPGRFSGRQFSNSRSEMNVSTLELGDSALYLCASSHWLDGHSAPLHFGNGTRLTVT.

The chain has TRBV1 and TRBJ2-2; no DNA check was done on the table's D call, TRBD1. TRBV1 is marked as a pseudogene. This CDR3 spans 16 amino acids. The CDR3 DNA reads TGCACCAGCAGCCACCCGGGACAGGGGGGAACAAGTGAGCTGTTTTTT. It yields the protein CTSSHPGQGGTSELFF.